Presented here are 21 T cell receptor beta chains from one specimen sequenced in a study of radiotherapy plus CTLA-4 blockade in lung cancer. Sequencing was performed with immunoSEQ multiplex PCR; in TCRdb, only in-frame clones are kept and a portion is missing. The profile shows about 39,000 clones, roughly 79% of them singletons. The sample in question was peripheral blood, obtained from a patient treated with radiotherapy plus ipilimumab. The receptors stem from a human donor with non-small cell lung cancer that progressed on radiotherapy plus ipilimumab.

The genes are TRBV5-1 and TRBJ2-5; weak D call: TRBD1 (6 bases). This CDR3 region has 15 residues. V lost 4 bases and J 6 bases, leaving 19 bases between the germline ends. Germline V CDR1 and CDR2: SGHRS, YFSETQ. The CDR3 sequence: CASSPLDLGGKTQYF. The CDR3 coding sequence is TGCGCCAGCAGCCCCCTGGATCTAGGGGGTAAGACCCAGTACTTC.

J is TRBJ2-3 and V is TRBV6-5; 10 bases fit TRBD2. Trimming removed 6 bases from V and 2 bases from J; junction bases left unmatched: 5. This CDR3 has 15 amino acids. The germline gives CDR1 MNHEY, CDR2 SVGAGI. The CDR3 sequence is CASRTTSGATDTQYF. The CDR3 bases are TGTGCCAGCAGAACAACTAGCGGGGCCACAGATACGCAGTATTTT.

This clone was detected only once. The chain links TRBV5-3 to TRBJ1-1, with D possibly TRBD1 on 6 matching bases. TRBV5-3 has ORF status, its function being uncertain. Between the trimmed V and J ends, which lost 1 base and 3 bases, there was a span of 13 bases. CDR3 length equals 15 residues. The CDR3 region is CARSLPGEGDTEAFF. The CDR3 DNA reads as TGTGCCAGAAGCTTGCCAGGGGAGGGGGACACTGAAGCTTTCTTT.

The chain couples TRBV7-3 to TRBJ2-1; 8 bases align to TRBD1. After removal of 2 bases from V and 0 bases from J, the junction contained 0 bases not matched to a gene. Germline CDR1 and CDR2: SGHTA and FQGTGA. This CDR3 region has 15 residues. Here the CDR3 reads CASSLDRGSYNEQFF. The CDR3 DNA reads as TGTGCCAGCAGCTTAGACAGGGGCTCCTACAATGAGCAGTTCTTC.

The CDR3 is CVISLGRNYGYTF. The CDR3 DNA reads as TGTGTCATCTCTCTGGGCAGGAACTATGGCTACACCTTC. The chain has TRBV2 and TRBJ1-2; D remains ambiguous. The CDR3 covers 13 residues. Germline CDR1 and CDR2: SNHLY and FYNNEI.

The rearrangement joins TRBV19 to TRBJ1-2; weak D call: TRBD1 (6 bases). The CDR3 is made up of 15 amino acids. Per the germline V gene, CDR1 is LNHDA and CDR2 is SQIVND (reference sequence). Trimming stripped 5 bases from V and 5 bases from J, with 18 bases between. The CDR3 protein is CASSPGQLTRYGYTF. The CDR3 nucleotides read TGTGCCAGTAGTCCCGGACAGCTTACTCGATATGGCTACACCTTC. Full variable domain (missing parts from reference TRBV19 and TRBJ1-2): DGGITQSPKYLFRKEGQNVTLSCEQNLNHDAMYWYRQDPGQGLRLIYYSQIVNDFQKGDIAEGYSVSREKKESFPLTVTSAQKNPTAFYLCASSPGQLTRYGYTFGSGTRLTVV.

The chain carries TRBV7-9 and TRBJ2-7; a possible D gene is TRBD2 (6 bases). Trimming removed 3 bases at V and 12 bases at J, with 18 bases between. This CDR3 comprises 13 residues. CDR1 and CDR2 (germline): SEHNR, FQNEAQ (reference sequence). CDR3 loop: CASSFAGPSTPYF. The CDR3 DNA reads TGTGCCAGCAGCTTTGCGGGACCGTCGACGCCGTACTTC.

A few counts support this clone. This chain connects TRBV9 to TRBJ2-3; TRBD2 might be the D (6 bases). The germline gives CDR1 SGDLS, CDR2 YYNGEE. Trimming took 4 bases from V and 2 from J, leaving 11 bases between them. The CDR3 is 14 amino acids. DNA for the CDR3: TGTGCCAGCAGCACGGCGGGGTTCACAGATACGCAGTATTTT. Its protein product is CASSTAGFTDTQYF.

The chain has TRBV5-1 and TRBJ2-2; TRBD2 is a possible D gene (7 bases). Trimming pared 0 bases from V and 10 bases from J, leaving 19 bases between. Germline V gene sequence: CDR1 SGHRS, CDR2 YFSETQ. The CDR3 runs 16 residues. Here the CDR3 DNA reads TGCGCCAGCAGCTTGGTGGCGGGGGCCGCATCTAAGGAGCTGTTTTTT. This translates into CASSLVAGAASKELFF.

The chain links TRBV7-3 to TRBJ1-5, with TRBD1 matching over 10 bases. CDR3 length: 21 amino acids. Germline CDR1 is SGHTA and CDR2 is FQGTGA. V trimming: 5 bases; J trimming: 7 bases; junction bases outside the gene matches: 26. CDR3 protein: CASSALPGQGMTPIMRQPQHF. In DNA form, the CDR3 reads TGTGCCAGCAGCGCTCTTCCGGGACAGGGGATGACCCCAATCATGCGGCAGCCCCAGCATTTT.

The CDR3 DNA reads as TGTGCCAGCTCACCCTCCGCCGGGGAGCTGTTTTTT. It yields the protein CASSPSAGELFF. The V and J genes are TRBV18 and TRBJ2-2; D call uncertain. The V gene lost 3 bases and the J gene lost 6 bases, with 5 bases spanning the gap. Germline V gives CDR1 KGHSH, CDR2 LQKENI. This CDR3 comprises 12 residues.

CDR3 protein: CASSLSRTSGGANEQFF. The CDR3 region has the DNA TGTGCCAGCAGCTTATCTCGGACTAGCGGGGGGGCCAATGAGCAGTTCTTC. The chain is built from TRBV11-2 and TRBJ2-1; 15 bases align to TRBD2. The CDR3 is made up of 17 amino acids. The ends lost 2 bases at V and 6 bases at J; junction bases unmatched: 5. Germline lookup yields CDR1 SGHAT and CDR2 FQNNGV.

The CDR3 DNA reads TGTGCCAGCAGCAAAGCGTGTAGTCCCGAGCAGTACTTC. Amino acid sequence: CASSKACSPEQYF. V is TRBV21-1 and J is TRBJ2-7; the table's D call TRBD2 went unverified against the DNA. TRBV21-1 is flagged as a pseudogene. This CDR3 is built from 13 residues.

The V and J genes are TRBV4-2 and TRBJ1-2; D gene ambiguous. V shed 0 bases and J shed 5 bases, with 10 bases lying between them. CDR1 and CDR2 from the germline V gene are LGHNA and YNFKEQ. The CDR3 is made up of 14 amino acids. This chain's CDR3 is CASSQDLGLYGYTF. DNA of the CDR3: TGTGCCAGCAGCCAAGATCTAGGACTATATGGCTACACCTTC.

This chain joins TRBV19 and TRBJ1-3; D uncertain. Germline-derived CDR1 and CDR2 are LNHDA and SQIVND (reference sequence). V was cut by 7 bases and J by 0 bases, with 10 bases left in between. This CDR3 is built from 14 residues. CDR3 region: CASILGSSGNTIYF. In nucleotides, the CDR3 is TGTGCCAGTATCCTGGGGAGCTCTGGAAACACCATATATTTT.

In its sample, this clone was seen a few times. V and J are TRBV2 and TRBJ2-7; D is possibly TRBD2 (6 bases). Germline V lookup: CDR1 SNHLY, CDR2 FYNNEI. V lost 10 bases to trimming and J lost 0 bases, with 19 bases between them. The CDR3 extends over 15 amino acids. The CDR3 DNA reads as TGTGCCACCTCGGAGCGGGCCTTACCCTCCTACGAGCAGTACTTC. Protein sequence: CATSERALPSYEQYF.

The genes are TRBV5-5 and TRBJ1-2; D possibly corresponds to TRBD1 (6 bases). CDR1 and CDR2 from the germline V gene are SGHKS and YYEKEE (reference sequence). V shed 2 bases and J shed 6 bases, with 11 bases lying between them. CDR3 length: 13 residues. CDR3 sequence: CASSFGGGDGYTF. In DNA form, the CDR3 reads TGTGCCAGCAGCTTCGGCGGGGGCGATGGCTACACCTTC.

This chain uses TRBV15 with TRBJ2-4, with TRBD2 matching over 12 bases. There are 20 residues in the CDR3. J was trimmed by 0 bases and V by 3 bases; bases with no gene match: 12. Germline-derived CDR1 and CDR2 are LNHNV and YYDKDF (reference sequence). The chain's CDR3 is CATSSSKGLAGRVAKNIQYF. CDR3 nucleotides: TGTGCCACCAGCAGTTCTAAGGGACTAGCGGGTAGAGTAGCCAAAAACATTCAGTACTTC.

The J gene is TRBJ2-1, the V gene TRBV18; D not certain. Trimming removed 0 bases at V and 1 base at J, with 10 bases between. Germline CDR1 reads KGHSH; CDR2 reads LQKENI. The CDR3 is 16 amino acids. The CDR3 sequence: CASSPPGRSSYNEQFF. In nucleotides, the CDR3 is TGTGCCAGCTCACCACCGGGCAGGTCGTCCTACAATGAGCAGTTCTTC.

The chain employs TRBV7-9 and TRBJ1-2; D uncertain. This CDR3 is 15 amino acids long. The germline V gene has CDR1 SEHNR and CDR2 FQNEAQ (reference sequence). Trimming shortened V by 4 bases and J by 8 bases, and 20 bases separated the two germline ends. This chain's CDR3 is CASSSRTGGMGGYTF. CDR3 DNA sequence: TGTGCCAGCAGCTCCCGGACGGGAGGCATGGGGGGCTACACCTTC.

This clone was counted once. The chain couples TRBV7-2 to TRBJ2-1, with 12 bases aligning to TRBD2. This CDR3 region has 14 residues. V dropped 1 base and J dropped 15; count of bases not matched to a gene: 7. Per the germline V gene, CDR1 is SGHTA and CDR2 is FQGNSA. The CDR3 DNA follows: TGTGCCAGCAGCTTAGAGCCTAGCGGGGGGGCCTGGTTCTTC. This encodes CASSLEPSGGAWFF.